This T cell receptor (beta chain) was obtained from a study of blood T cell repertoires in COVID-19. Authors' data handling: Estimation of nucleated cell counts relied on the amplification of reference gene primers. Repertoires were generated with immunoSEQ multiplex PCR, while TCRdb's copy carries only in-frame clones and drops some. For V, J and clone size, that table is used; D and trimming come from the DNA. Counted here are about 220,000 clones, 75% to 85% occurring once; the ten biggest clones make up roughly 10%. The J segment lost 3 bases and the V segment lost 5 bases, leaving 10 bases of the junction unmatched. This CDR3 comprises 17 residues. From germline, CDR1 is SGHVT and CDR2 SQSDAQ.

The receptor's source is a man between 45 and 60 years old with active or convalescent COVID-19. The sequencing input was peripheral blood. The rearrangement links TRBV7-4 to TRBJ1-3, with TRBD1 matching 10 bases. The CDR3 bases are TGTGCCAGCAGCCACACCGGGACAGGGGTCGGTGGAAACACCATATATTTT. Residues: CASSHTGTGVGGNTIYF.